A selection of T cell receptor beta chains follows, all from one sample in a study of shared T cell receptors in the human thymus. Produced via immunoSEQ multiplex PCR; TCRdb's table is partial and in-frame only. The profile shows hundreds of thousands of clones, around 87% of them singletons. In addition, the sample was reused for a study of human thymus T cells.

Source material: thymocytes. Receptors originate from a boy under two years old with a congenital heart defect. CDR3s include the opening cysteine and the closing phenylalanine or tryptophan. Fields, in order: V gene, J gene, clone size, D gene, CDR3 protein, CDR3 DNA. A D gene is named only where the DNA matches it firmly. The size entry is marked missing in some rows and otherwise reads once, few, many or a size class.

v_gene: TRBV29-1
j_gene: TRBJ1-1
abundance: once
d_gene: .
CDR3aa: CSVEDTGRNTEAFF
CDR3nt: TGCAGCGTTGAAGACACAGGGCGAAACACTGAAGCTTTCTTT

v_gene: TRBV10-2
j_gene: TRBJ1-1
abundance: .
d_gene: .
CDR3aa: CASSVRGNTEAFF
CDR3nt: TGCGCCAGCAGTGTGCGGGGAAACACTGAAGCTTTCTTT

v_gene: TRBV5-6
j_gene: TRBJ1-3
abundance: .
d_gene: TRBD1
CDR3aa: CASRMGQGGNTIYF
CDR3nt: TGTGCCAGCAGGATGGGACAGGGTGGAAACACCATATATTTT

v_gene: TRBV30
j_gene: TRBJ2-1
abundance: .
d_gene: .
CDR3aa: CAWSVPVTREGYNEQFF
CDR3nt: TGTGCCTGGAGTGTACCCGTCACTAGAGAGGGCTACAATGAGCAGTTCTTC

v_gene: TRBV27
j_gene: TRBJ1-1
abundance: .
d_gene: TRBD1
CDR3aa: CASSDRGGRNTEAFF
CDR3nt: TGTGCCAGCAGCGACAGGGGCGGAAGGAACACTGAAGCTTTCTTT

v_gene: TRBV4-2
j_gene: TRBJ2-3
abundance: .
d_gene: TRBD2
CDR3aa: CASSQHPGTSGRSTDTQYF
CDR3nt: TGTGCCAGCAGCCAACATCCCGGGACTAGCGGGAGGTCGACAGATACGCAGTATTTT

v_gene: TRBV5-1
j_gene: TRBJ2-2
abundance: .
d_gene: .
CDR3aa: CASSSPGLELFF
CDR3nt: TGCGCCAGCAGCTCGCCCGGACTCGAGCTGTTTTTT

v_gene: TRBV2
j_gene: TRBJ2-7
abundance: .
d_gene: .
CDR3aa: CASSGQGGEQYF
CDR3nt: TGTGCCAGCAGTGGCCAGGGCGGCGAGCAGTACTTC

v_gene: TRBV29-1
j_gene: TRBJ1-2
abundance: .
d_gene: .
CDR3aa: CSVEEVQGGYTF
CDR3nt: TGCAGCGTTGAAGAGGTACAGGGTGGCTACACCTTC

v_gene: TRBV29-1
j_gene: TRBJ1-1
abundance: .
d_gene: .
CDR3aa: CSVGGVGTEAFF
CDR3nt: TGCAGCGTTGGGGGGGTGGGCACTGAAGCTTTCTTT

v_gene: TRBV30
j_gene: TRBJ1-1
abundance: .
d_gene: .
CDR3aa: CAWSVPGNTEAFF
CDR3nt: TGTGCCTGGAGTGTACCGGGGAACACTGAAGCTTTCTTT

v_gene: TRBV5-1
j_gene: TRBJ2-7
abundance: .
d_gene: TRBD1
CDR3aa: CASSSRTGDYEQYF
CDR3nt: TGCGCCAGCAGCTCCCGGACAGGGGACTACGAGCAGTACTTC

v_gene: TRBV9
j_gene: TRBJ2-3
abundance: .
d_gene: .
CDR3aa: CASSVLATADTQYF
CDR3nt: TGTGCCAGCAGCGTTCTAGCTACTGCTGATACGCAGTATTTT

v_gene: TRBV7-2
j_gene: TRBJ2-3
abundance: .
d_gene: .
CDR3aa: CASSLAVQEDRTDTQYF
CDR3nt: TGTGCCAGCAGCTTAGCAGTGCAGGAGGATCGCACAGATACGCAGTATTTT

v_gene: TRBV18
j_gene: TRBJ2-7
abundance: .
d_gene: .
CDR3aa: CASSEGGVNEQYF
CDR3nt: TGTGCCAGCTCCGAAGGGGGGGTGAACGAGCAGTACTTC

v_gene: TRBV6-6
j_gene: TRBJ2-7
abundance: .
d_gene: .
CDR3aa: CASSPSDEQYF
CDR3nt: TGTGCCAGCAGTCCCTCGGACGAGCAGTACTTC

v_gene: TRBV5-6
j_gene: TRBJ1-1
abundance: .
d_gene: .
CDR3aa: CASSLGAAGRAEAFF
CDR3nt: TGTGCCAGCAGCTTGGGGGCGGCAGGGCGCGCTGAAGCTTTCTTT

v_gene: TRBV14
j_gene: TRBJ2-7
abundance: .
d_gene: .
CDR3aa: CASSQGGRAYEQYF
CDR3nt: TGTGCCAGCAGCCAAGGGGGCAGGGCCTACGAGCAGTACTTC

v_gene: TRBV15
j_gene: TRBJ2-3
abundance: .
d_gene: TRBD2
CDR3aa: CATSRDISGRAPDTQYF
CDR3nt: TGTGCCACCAGCAGAGATATAAGCGGGAGGGCCCCAGATACGCAGTATTTT

v_gene: TRBV27
j_gene: TRBJ1-1
abundance: .
d_gene: TRBD1
CDR3aa: CASSAGTGRTEAFF
CDR3nt: TGTGCCAGCAGTGCTGGGACAGGGAGAACTGAAGCTTTCTTT

v_gene: TRBV27
j_gene: TRBJ1-1
abundance: .
d_gene: TRBD1
CDR3aa: CASSLSGQANTEAFF
CDR3nt: TGTGCCAGCAGTTTATCGGGACAGGCGAACACTGAAGCTTTCTTT

v_gene: TRBV4-2
j_gene: TRBJ1-2
abundance: .
d_gene: .
CDR3aa: CASSHRTRDYGYTF
CDR3nt: TGTGCCAGCAGCCACCGGACAAGAGACTATGGCTACACCTTC

v_gene: TRBV7-7
j_gene: TRBJ2-1
abundance: .
d_gene: TRBD2
CDR3aa: CASSQGLAGTDFNNEQFF
CDR3nt: TGTGCTAGCAGCCAGGGACTAGCGGGCACCGACTTCAACAATGAGCAGTTCTTC

v_gene: TRBV27
j_gene: TRBJ2-7
abundance: .
d_gene: TRBD2
CDR3aa: CASRRLGGSSYEQYF
CDR3nt: TGTGCCAGTCGCCGGCTGGGGGGGAGCTCCTACGAGCAGTACTTC

v_gene: TRBV20-1
j_gene: TRBJ2-1
abundance: .
d_gene: .
CDR3aa: CRTNDNEQFF
CDR3nt: TGCAGAACAAATGACAATGAGCAGTTCTTC

v_gene: TRBV25-1
j_gene: TRBJ2-7
abundance: few
d_gene: TRBD1
CDR3aa: CASSGRQGGIYEQYF
CDR3nt: TGTGCCAGCAGTGGAAGACAGGGGGGGATTTACGAGCAGTACTTC

v_gene: TRBV15
j_gene: TRBJ2-7
abundance: .
d_gene: TRBD2
CDR3aa: CATSSQASGSHEQYF
CDR3nt: TGTGCCACCAGCAGTCAGGCTAGCGGGAGTCACGAGCAGTACTTC

v_gene: TRBV4-1
j_gene: TRBJ2-1
abundance: .
d_gene: .
CDR3aa: CASSQDLASSYNEQFF
CDR3nt: TGCGCCAGCAGCCAAGATTTAGCCAGCTCCTACAATGAGCAGTTCTTC

v_gene: TRBV6-1
j_gene: TRBJ1-5
abundance: .
d_gene: .
CDR3aa: CASSNHIPSNQPQHF
CDR3nt: TGTGCCAGCAGTAACCACATACCTAGCAATCAGCCCCAGCATTTT

v_gene: TRBV29-1
j_gene: TRBJ2-5
abundance: .
d_gene: .
CDR3aa: CSVDSPIGLAQETQYF
CDR3nt: TGCAGCGTTGATTCCCCTATCGGGCTAGCCCAAGAGACCCAGTACTTC

v_gene: TRBV9
j_gene: TRBJ2-5
abundance: .
d_gene: TRBD1
CDR3aa: CASSVGTGGEQETQYF
CDR3nt: TGTGCCAGCAGCGTAGGGACAGGGGGCGAACAAGAGACCCAGTACTTC

v_gene: TRBV6-6
j_gene: TRBJ1-2
abundance: .
d_gene: .
CDR3aa: CASSYSFGEEDYGYTF
CDR3nt: TGTGCCAGCAGTTACTCTTTCGGGGAGGAGGACTATGGCTACACCTTC

v_gene: TRBV2
j_gene: TRBJ2-2
abundance: .
d_gene: .
CDR3aa: CASSEASFSGELFF
CDR3nt: TGTGCCAGCAGTGAAGCGAGCTTTTCGGGGGAGCTGTTTTTT

v_gene: TRBV6-6
j_gene: TRBJ2-1
abundance: .
d_gene: .
CDR3aa: CASSYGRSSYNEQFF
CDR3nt: TGTGCCAGCAGTTACGGTCGGAGCTCCTACAATGAGCAGTTCTTC

v_gene: TRBV29-1
j_gene: TRBJ1-1
abundance: .
d_gene: .
CDR3aa: CSGGPGLFLDTEAFF
CDR3nt: TGCAGCGGGGGACCGGGACTTTTTCTGGACACTGAAGCTTTCTTT

v_gene: TRBV27
j_gene: TRBJ2-2
abundance: .
d_gene: .
CDR3aa: CASSFVPFHGGANTGELFF
CDR3nt: TGTGCCAGCAGTTTCGTCCCCTTCCACGGGGGAGCGAACACCGGGGAGCTGTTTTTT

v_gene: TRBV11-3
j_gene: TRBJ2-1
abundance: .
d_gene: TRBD2
CDR3aa: CASSRLSRTSGIPTEQFF
CDR3nt: TGTGCCAGCAGCCGACTTAGCCGTACTAGCGGGATACCCACTGAGCAGTTCTTC

v_gene: TRBV4-2
j_gene: TRBJ2-1
abundance: .
d_gene: TRBD2
CDR3aa: CASSQPLAGGPPHEQFF
CDR3nt: TGTGCCAGCAGCCAACCTTTAGCGGGAGGGCCTCCCCATGAGCAGTTCTTC

v_gene: TRBV27
j_gene: TRBJ2-3
abundance: .
d_gene: TRBD2
CDR3aa: CASSILAGLTDTQYF
CDR3nt: TGTGCCAGCAGTATACTAGCGGGGCTCACAGATACGCAGTATTTT

v_gene: TRBV19
j_gene: TRBJ1-1
abundance: few
d_gene: .
CDR3aa: CASSMQYTEAFF
CDR3nt: TGTGCCAGTAGTATGCAGTACACTGAAGCTTTCTTT

v_gene: TRBV20-1
j_gene: TRBJ2-3
abundance: .
d_gene: TRBD2
CDR3aa: CSAGRETSPF
CDR3nt: TGCAGTGCCGGGCGGGAGACCTCCCCCTTT

v_gene: TRBV11-3
j_gene: TRBJ1-1
abundance: once
d_gene: .
CDR3aa: CASRTGNTEAFF
CDR3nt: TGTGCCAGCAGGACAGGGAACACTGAAGCTTTCTTT

v_gene: TRBV4-3
j_gene: TRBJ2-1
abundance: .
d_gene: .
CDR3aa: CASSQEHARHDEQFF
CDR3nt: TGCGCCAGCAGCCAAGAACACGCCCGACACGATGAGCAGTTCTTC

v_gene: TRBV30
j_gene: TRBJ1-2
abundance: .
d_gene: .
CDR3aa: CAWRSRGGGYTF
CDR3nt: TGTGCCTGGAGATCTAGGGGAGGTGGCTACACCTTC

v_gene: TRBV10-2
j_gene: TRBJ2-7
abundance: once
d_gene: TRBD2
CDR3aa: CASREESSYEQYF
CDR3nt: TGCGCCAGCCGGGAGGAGAGCTCCTACGAGCAGTACTTC

v_gene: TRBV27
j_gene: TRBJ2-2
abundance: .
d_gene: .
CDR3aa: CASSFRDTGELFF
CDR3nt: TGTGCCAGCAGTTTCCGAGATACCGGGGAGCTGTTTTTT

v_gene: TRBV5-6
j_gene: TRBJ1-1
abundance: few
d_gene: .
CDR3aa: CASSSLPGAFF
CDR3nt: TGTGCCAGCAGCAGCTTGCCGGGAGCTTTCTTT

v_gene: TRBV15
j_gene: TRBJ1-5
abundance: .
d_gene: .
CDR3aa: CATSRQGQPQHF
CDR3nt: TGTGCCACCAGCAGGCAGGGACAGCCCCAGCATTTT

v_gene: TRBV7-4
j_gene: TRBJ2-7
abundance: .
d_gene: TRBD2
CDR3aa: CASSLISGTSRDEQYF
CDR3nt: TGTGCCAGCAGCTTGATCAGCGGGACCTCTCGGGACGAGCAGTACTTC

v_gene: TRBV21-1
j_gene: TRBJ2-7
abundance: .
d_gene: .
CDR3aa: CASRTASGSFYEQYF
CDR3nt: TGTGCCAGCAGGACCGCTAGCGGATCCTTCTACGAGCAGTACTTC

v_gene: TRBV7-8
j_gene: TRBJ2-1
abundance: .
d_gene: TRBD2
CDR3aa: CASSQYRLAGGPEDEQFF
CDR3nt: TGTGCCAGCAGCCAGTACAGACTAGCGGGAGGGCCTGAGGATGAGCAGTTCTTC